The sequence of this T cell receptor beta chain was determined in a study of cytomegalovirus exposure and HLA in healthy donors. Points from the study as a whole: Some V segments could not be told apart, so they were left out, TRBV6-2 and TRBV6-3 among them. About 87% or about 30% of the time was how often most TCR beta V segments were productive, according to an earlier analysis. Later analysis reportedly placed an Asian-associated ancestry cluster below the roughly 670-donor mean in N-insertions.

V was cut by 4 bases and J by 2 bases, with 19 bases left in between. Germline V gene data show CDR1 as SGHDT and CDR2 as YYEEEE. The CDR3 has 16 residues. This clone is a singleton in its sample. Its specificity is not known. The study sampled nominally healthy donors, though unrecorded immune exposures were likely. Both 60 Vbeta primers and 13 Jbeta primers went into the PCR. Profiling relied on immunoSEQ multiplex PCR, and the TCRdb table lists in-frame clones only, not all of them. The sample carries roughly 190,000 clones, about 83% recorded once. The source of this sequence is a man aged 35-49 years in good health and CMV-seropositive. The sequenced sample was PBMCs. The V and J genes are TRBV5-6 and TRBJ2-7; D is possibly TRBD2 (6 bases). CDR3 in DNA: TGTGCCAGCAGCCCTCGAATAGCGGACATCCCCTACGAGCAGTACTTC. Translating it yields CASSPRIADIPYEQYF.